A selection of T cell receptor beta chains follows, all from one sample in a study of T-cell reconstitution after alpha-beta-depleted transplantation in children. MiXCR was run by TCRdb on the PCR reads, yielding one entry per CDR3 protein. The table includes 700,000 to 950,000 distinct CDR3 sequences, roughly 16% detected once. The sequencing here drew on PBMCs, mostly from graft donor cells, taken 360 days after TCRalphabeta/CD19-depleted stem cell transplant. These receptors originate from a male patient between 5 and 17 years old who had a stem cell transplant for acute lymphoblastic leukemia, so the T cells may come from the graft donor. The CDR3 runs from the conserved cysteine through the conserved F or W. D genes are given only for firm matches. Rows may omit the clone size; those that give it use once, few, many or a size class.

CASSRTTSYEQYF,TGTGCCAGCAGCCGAACTACCTCCTACGAGCAGTACTTC,-,TRBV6-2/TRBV6-3,few,TRBJ2-7
CASSLTSGPTSEQFF,TGTGCCAGCAGCTTGACTAGCGGGCCTACGTCTGAGCAGTTCTTC,TRBD2,TRBV7-3,many,TRBJ2-1
CASSQLGGSRDTQYF,TGTGCCAGCAGCCAGCTGGGAGGGAGTCGGGATACGCAGTATTTT,TRBD2,TRBV4-2,few,TRBJ2-3
CARGSPGLAGGTYEQYF,TGTGCCAGGGGCTCCCCGGGACTAGCGGGAGGGACCTACGAGCAGTACTTC,TRBD2,TRBV13,-,TRBJ2-7
CSVVQRPGEQYF,TGCAGCGTTGTCCAAAGGCCAGGCGAGCAGTACTTC,-,TRBV29-1,few,TRBJ2-7
CASSLVVSGKSEQFF,TGCGCCAGCAGCTTGGTGGTTAGCGGGAAATCCGAGCAGTTCTTC,TRBD2,TRBV5-1,few,TRBJ2-1
CASSFGEIKYNEQFF,TGCGCCAGCAGCTTTGGCGAGATAAAGTACAATGAGCAGTTCTTC,-,TRBV5-1,few,TRBJ2-1
CASSLVGFSGGLAKNIQYF,TGCGCCAGCAGCTTGGTGGGCTTTAGCGGGGGTCTAGCCAAAAACATTCAGTACTTC,TRBD2,TRBV5-1,few,TRBJ2-4
CATSSPRPNTGELFF,TGTGCCACCAGTTCCCCTAGACCGAACACCGGGGAGCTGTTTTTT,-,TRBV24-1,few,TRBJ2-2
CASSYSYGREETQYF,TGTGCCAGCAGTTACTCGTACGGGAGGGAGGAGACCCAGTACTTC,TRBD2,TRBV6-5,few,TRBJ2-5
CSAQPGAGDGNIQYF,TGCAGTGCCCAACCGGGGGCGGGAGATGGAAACATTCAGTACTTC,-,TRBV20-1,-,TRBJ2-4
CSANPGLAGSSEQFF,TGCAGTGCCAACCCGGGACTAGCGGGAAGTAGTGAGCAGTTCTTC,TRBD2,TRBV20-1,few,TRBJ2-1
CASSQDTRTRQYF,TGCGCCAGCAGCCAAGATACTAGGACTAGGCAGTACTTC,TRBD2,TRBV4-1,-,TRBJ2-7
CASSPVHLYEQYF,TGTGCCAGCTCTCCGGTGCACCTCTACGAGCAGTACTTC,-,TRBV18,-,TRBJ2-7
CSARLAGPLEQYF,TGCAGTGCGAGACTAGCGGGACCCCTCGAGCAGTACTTC,TRBD2,TRBV20-1,-,TRBJ2-7
CASSKDAGTGDNGYTF,TGTGCCAGCAGCAAGGACGCCGGGACAGGGGATAATGGCTACACCTTC,-,TRBV21-1,-,TRBJ1-2
CSVAGLQQGPNEQFF,TGCAGCGTTGCTGGCCTCCAACAGGGTCCCAATGAGCAGTTCTTC,-,TRBV29-1,few,TRBJ2-1
CASSLGGSGRAYEQYF,TGCGCCAGCAGCTTGGGGGGTAGCGGGAGAGCCTACGAGCAGTACTTC,TRBD2,TRBV5-1,many,TRBJ2-7
CASTDPYQETQYF,TGTGCCAGCACGGACCCGTACCAAGAGACCCAGTACTTC,-,TRBV28,many,TRBJ2-5
CATRTTRNTGELFF,TGTGCCACCCGGACTACCAGGAACACCGGGGAGCTGTTTTTT,-,TRBV15,-,TRBJ2-2
CASTSNRLIRPQHF,TGTGCCAGCACCTCCAACAGGCTGATTCGTCCCCAGCATTTT,-,TRBV6-2/TRBV6-3,-,TRBJ1-5
CSARDLDGGGAFF,TGCAGTGCTAGAGATCTGGACGGAGGTGGAGCTTTCTTT,-,TRBV20-1,-,TRBJ1-1
CASSSYRGRGNTIYF,TGTGCCAGCAGCTCCTACAGGGGGCGAGGAAACACCATATATTTT,TRBD1,TRBV11-2,-,TRBJ1-3
CASSPPAANTEAFF,TGTGCCAGCAGCCCCCCGGCGGCGAACACTGAAGCTTTCTTT,-,TRBV9,many,TRBJ1-1
CAISDQGTDTQYF,TGTGCCATCAGTGACCAGGGGACAGATACGCAGTATTTT,-,TRBV10-3,-,TRBJ2-3
CASSPRDAYEQYF,TGTGCCAGCAGCCCAAGGGATGCCTACGAGCAGTACTTC,-,TRBV7-9,-,TRBJ2-7
CASSRPDRGLENEKLFF,TGTGCCAGCAGCCGCCCGGACAGGGGCCTCGAGAATGAAAAACTGTTTTTT,TRBD1,TRBV7-9,few,TRBJ1-4
CASRREERSSYEQYF,TGTGCCAGCAGAAGGGAGGAACGTAGCTCCTACGAGCAGTACTTC,-,TRBV2,few,TRBJ2-7
CASSKGLAEPETQYF,TGTGCCAGCAGCAAGGGACTAGCGGAACCAGAGACCCAGTACTTC,TRBD2,TRBV7-9,-,TRBJ2-5
CASSLAGPNTGELFF,TGCGCCAGCAGCTTAGCGGGCCCGAACACCGGGGAGCTGTTTTTT,-,TRBV5-1,many,TRBJ2-2
CASSTAVAGELFF,TGCGCCAGCAGCACAGCGGTCGCCGGGGAGCTGTTTTTT,-,TRBV5-1,few,TRBJ2-2
CASSLAVRSRTDTQYF,TGCGCCAGCAGCTTGGCCGTCAGGAGTCGCACAGATACGCAGTATTTT,-,TRBV5-1,-,TRBJ2-3
CATKGGESTGELFF,TGTGCCACCAAGGGAGGAGAAAGCACCGGGGAGCTGTTTTTT,-,TRBV6-4,-,TRBJ2-2
CSAAGFGRSAGNTIYF,TGCAGTGCAGCCGGGTTTGGTAGGTCGGCAGGGAACACCATATATTTT,-,TRBV20-1,few,TRBJ1-3
CASSHRTSGGYEQYF,TGCGCCAGCAGCCACCGGACTAGCGGGGGGTACGAGCAGTACTTC,TRBD2,TRBV4-1,few,TRBJ2-7